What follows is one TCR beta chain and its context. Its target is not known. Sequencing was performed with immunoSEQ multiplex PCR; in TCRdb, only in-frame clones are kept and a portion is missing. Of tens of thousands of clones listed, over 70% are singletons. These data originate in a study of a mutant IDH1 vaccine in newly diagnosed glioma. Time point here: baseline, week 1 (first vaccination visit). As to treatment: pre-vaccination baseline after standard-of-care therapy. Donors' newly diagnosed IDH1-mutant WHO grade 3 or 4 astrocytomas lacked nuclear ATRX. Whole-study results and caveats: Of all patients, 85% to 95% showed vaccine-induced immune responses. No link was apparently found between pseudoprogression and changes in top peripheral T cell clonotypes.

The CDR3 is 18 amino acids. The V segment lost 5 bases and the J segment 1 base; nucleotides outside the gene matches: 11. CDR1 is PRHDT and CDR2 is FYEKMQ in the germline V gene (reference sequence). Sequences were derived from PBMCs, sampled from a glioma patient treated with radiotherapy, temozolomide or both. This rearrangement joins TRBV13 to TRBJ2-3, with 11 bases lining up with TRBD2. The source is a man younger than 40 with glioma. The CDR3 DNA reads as TGTGCCAGCAGCCCCGGGACTAGCGGAAATAGGGGCACAGATACGCAGTATTTT. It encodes CASSPGTSGNRGTDTQYF.